The 10 T cell receptor beta chains presented below share a single source sample, sequenced in a study of shared clonotypes between healthy human individuals. TCRdb's copy holds only in-frame clones and misses some; the assay was immunoSEQ multiplex PCR. This table holds more than 900,000 clones, approximately 78% found once. Sequencing was carried out using memory CD4+ T cells from PBMCs. Subset in this sample: CD45RA-negative fraction. The receptors come from a man aged 18 to 35 in good health. Some clones in this sample may be carry-over from other donors' samples.

The rearrangement links TRBV5-1 to TRBJ2-5, with 7 bases matching TRBD1. The closer fit of TRBJ2-7 to the DNA end suggests the J call may be wrong. CDR1 and CDR2 from the germline V gene are SGHRS and YFSETQ. The length of the CDR3 is 12 residues. CDR3 bases: TGCGCCAGCAGCCCCCAGGGGGACGAGCAGTACTTC. This gives the protein CASSPQGDEQYF.

This chain links TRBV28 with TRBJ2-4, with TRBD1 matching over 7 bases. Germline V CDR1 and CDR2: MDHEN, SYDVKM. This CDR3 has 14 residues. V was clipped by 6 bases and J by 3 bases; unmatched bases: 5. In DNA, the CDR3 is TGTGCCAGCAGCGACAGGGACGGCAAAAACATTCAGTACTTC. Translated: CASSDRDGKNIQYF. The variable domain in full, with the rest retrieved from reference TRBV28 and TRBJ2-4, is DVKVTQSSRYLVKRTGEKVFLECVQDMDHENMFWYRQDPGLGLRLIYFSYDVKMKEKGDIPEGYSVSREKKERFSLILESASTNQTSMYLCASSDRDGKNIQYFGAGTRLSVL.

The chain uses TRBV29-1 and TRBJ2-1, with D perhaps matching TRBD1 (6 bases). CDR3 length: 14 residues. CDR1 and CDR2 from the germline V gene are SQVTM and ANQGSEA. V lost 6 bases to trimming and J lost 8 bases, with 20 bases between them. CDR3 DNA: TGCAGCGTGGGACGCCAAGGGGGATTAGATGAGCAGTTCTTC. Protein sequence: CSVGRQGGLDEQFF.

Only one count was recorded for this clone. This sample also contains other DNA sequences that code for the same CDR3. This chain uses TRBV5-8 with TRBJ2-3; D may be TRBD1 or TRBD2 (6 bases each). The CDR3 runs to 15 residues. CDR1 and CDR2 (germline): SGHTS, YDEGEE. V was cut by 4 bases and J by 0 bases, with 12 bases left in between. The CDR3 DNA reads TGTGCCAGCAGCCTGGGGGGCCGAAGCACAGATACGCAGTATTTT. This translates into CASSLGGRSTDTQYF.

This clone showed up many times. The chain combines TRBV25-1 with TRBJ2-3; 7 nucleotides line up with TRBD1. This CDR3 region has 15 residues. Trimming took 3 bases from V and 8 from J; bases not matched to a gene: 11. From germline, CDR1 is MGHDK and CDR2 SYGVNS. For the CDR3, the DNA is TGTGCCAGCAGTGACCCCGGACAGGCCGTTGGTACGCAGTATTTT. It codes for CASSDPGQAVGTQYF.

Concerning this clone itself: A single base is all that separates this from a far larger clone, so a read error is likely. The same CDR3 can be traced to other DNA sequences in this sample. For the CDR3, the DNA is TGTGCCTGGAGTGTCAACCCACAGGGGACTCATTATGGCTACACCTTC. Translated: CAWSVNPQGTHYGYTF. The chain recombines TRBV30 with TRBJ1-2, with 7 nucleotides matching TRBD1. Trimming took 0 bases from V and 5 from J; bases not matched to a gene: 12. The CDR3 spans 16 residues. Per the germline V gene, CDR1 is GTSNPN and CDR2 is SVGIG (reference sequence).

This clone came up a few times. The rearrangement uses TRBV7-2 and TRBJ2-3, with 8 bases lining up with TRBD2. This CDR3 region has 14 residues. V was clipped by 6 bases and J by 0 bases; unmatched bases: 2. CDR1 and CDR2 from the germline V gene are SGHTA and FQGNSA. Here the CDR3 reads CASRPSGSTDTQYF. The DNA of the CDR3 is TGTGCCAGCAGGCCTAGCGGGAGCACAGATACGCAGTATTTT.

Details on this clone: This sequence may be a read error, since a much larger clone differs from it by one base. In the same sample, other DNA sequences code for this CDR3. The genes are TRBV13 and TRBJ1-3; the D is unclear. Per the germline V gene, CDR1 is PRHDT and CDR2 is FYEKMQ (reference sequence). With 2 bases removed from V and 5 bases from J, the gap between germline ends came to 1 base. The CDR3 extends over 11 amino acids. CDR3 coding DNA: TGTGCCAGCAGCTTAAGAAACACCATATATTTT. Amino acids: CASSLRNTIYF.

This clone appeared a few times. The rearrangement links TRBV4-1 to TRBJ2-3; 9 positions match TRBD2. Germline CDR1 and CDR2: MGHRA and YSYEKL. V lost 0 bases, J lost 5 bases, and 9 bases stayed unmatched. The CDR3 runs to 17 residues. The DNA for the CDR3 is TGCGCCAGCAGCCAAGATTTTCAAGCGGGAGGTGTAGATACGCAGTATTTT. Translated: CASSQDFQAGGVDTQYF.

This clone was picked up a small number of times. This sequence joins TRBV27 and TRBJ1-2, with D tentatively TRBD1 (6 bases). Germline CDR1 reads MNHEY; CDR2 reads SMNVEV (reference sequence). The CDR3 contains 15 residues. The V end lost 6 bases, the J end lost 7 bases, and 21 bases lay between the germline ends. The CDR3 bases are TGTGCCAGCAGGGAGAGGTCGGGGGGCGGGACTGGCTACACCTTC. It encodes CASRERSGGGTGYTF.